This record covers a single T cell receptor beta chain. Germline V lookup: CDR1 MNHNS, CDR2 SASEGT. This CDR3 has 13 amino acids. The junction had 5 bases not matched to a gene; V was cut back by 7 bases and J by 6 bases. Clones were sequenced by immunoSEQ multiplex PCR, and TCRdb holds only the in-frame ones, with some missing. The table lists tens of thousands of clones, about 92% of them singletons, with about 5.3% in the top ten. This record belongs to a study of T cell changes during pregnancy in multiple sclerosis. The sample was peripheral blood, taken in the third trimester of pregnancy. This TCR was sampled from a female donor in good health, enrolled as a control in a pregnancy study. The V gene is TRBV6-1, the J gene TRBJ1-4; 7 bases fit TRBD1. The DNA for the CDR3 is TGTGCCAGCAACCCCGACAGGGATGAAAAACTGTTTTTT. It specifies CASNPDRDEKLFF.